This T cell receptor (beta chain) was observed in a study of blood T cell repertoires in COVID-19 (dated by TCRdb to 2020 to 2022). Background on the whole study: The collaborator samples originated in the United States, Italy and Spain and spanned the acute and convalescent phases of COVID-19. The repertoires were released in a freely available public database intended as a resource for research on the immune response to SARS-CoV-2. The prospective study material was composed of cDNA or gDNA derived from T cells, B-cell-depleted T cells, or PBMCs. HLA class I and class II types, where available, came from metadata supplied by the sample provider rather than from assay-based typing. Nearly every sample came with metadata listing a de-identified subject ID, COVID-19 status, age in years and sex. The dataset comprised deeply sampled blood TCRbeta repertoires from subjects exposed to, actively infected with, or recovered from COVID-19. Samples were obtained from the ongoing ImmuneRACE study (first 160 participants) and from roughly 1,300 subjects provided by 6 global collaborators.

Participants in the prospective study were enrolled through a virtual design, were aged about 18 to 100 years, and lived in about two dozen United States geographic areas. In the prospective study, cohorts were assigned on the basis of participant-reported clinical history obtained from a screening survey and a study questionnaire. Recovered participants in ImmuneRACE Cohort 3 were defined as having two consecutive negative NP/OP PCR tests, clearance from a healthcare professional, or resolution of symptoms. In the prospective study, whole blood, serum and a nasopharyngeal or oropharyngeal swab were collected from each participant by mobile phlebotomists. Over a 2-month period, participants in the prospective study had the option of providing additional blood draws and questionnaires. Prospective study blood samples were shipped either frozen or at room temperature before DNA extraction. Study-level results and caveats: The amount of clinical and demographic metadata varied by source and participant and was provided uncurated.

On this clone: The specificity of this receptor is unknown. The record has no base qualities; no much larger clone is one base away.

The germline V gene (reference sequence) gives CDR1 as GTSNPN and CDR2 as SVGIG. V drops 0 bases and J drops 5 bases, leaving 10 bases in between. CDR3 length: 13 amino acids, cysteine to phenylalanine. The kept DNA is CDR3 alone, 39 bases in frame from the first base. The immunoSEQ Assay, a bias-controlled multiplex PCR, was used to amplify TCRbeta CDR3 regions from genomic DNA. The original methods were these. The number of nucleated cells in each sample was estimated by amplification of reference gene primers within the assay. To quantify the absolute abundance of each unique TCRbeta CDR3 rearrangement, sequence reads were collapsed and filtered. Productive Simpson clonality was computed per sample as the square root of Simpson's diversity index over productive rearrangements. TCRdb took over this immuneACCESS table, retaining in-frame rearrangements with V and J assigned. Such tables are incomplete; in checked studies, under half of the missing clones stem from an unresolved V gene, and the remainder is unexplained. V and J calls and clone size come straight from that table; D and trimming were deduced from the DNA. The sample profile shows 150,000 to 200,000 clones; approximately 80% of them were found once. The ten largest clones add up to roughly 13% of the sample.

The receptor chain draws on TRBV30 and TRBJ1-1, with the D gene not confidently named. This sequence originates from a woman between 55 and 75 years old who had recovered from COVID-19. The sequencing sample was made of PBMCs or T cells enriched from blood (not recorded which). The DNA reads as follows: TGTGCCTGGAGTGTACACCTCGGGACTGAAGCTTTCTTT. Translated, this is CAWSVHLGTEAFF.